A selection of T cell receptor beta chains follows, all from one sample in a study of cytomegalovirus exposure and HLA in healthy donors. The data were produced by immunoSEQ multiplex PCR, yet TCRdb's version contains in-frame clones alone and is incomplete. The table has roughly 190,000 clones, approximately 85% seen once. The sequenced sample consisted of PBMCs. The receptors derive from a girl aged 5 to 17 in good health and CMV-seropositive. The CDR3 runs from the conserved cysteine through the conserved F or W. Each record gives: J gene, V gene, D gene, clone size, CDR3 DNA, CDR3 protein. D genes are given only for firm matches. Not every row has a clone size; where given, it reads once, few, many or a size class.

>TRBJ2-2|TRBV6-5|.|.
TGTGCCAGCAGTTACCGGGAAACCGGGGAGCTGTTTTTT
CASSYRETGELFF
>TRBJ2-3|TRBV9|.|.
TGTGCCAGCAGCGATCACTCCCGACGACCTGGGGGCCGCGCAGATACGCAGTATTTT
CASSDHSRRPGGRADTQYF
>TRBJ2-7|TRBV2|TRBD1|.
TGTGCCAGCAGCCGGGACAGGTTAGGCGAGCAGTACTTC
CASSRDRLGEQYF
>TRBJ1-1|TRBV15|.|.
TGTGCCACCAGCAGCGACAGATCGAACACTGAAGCTTTCTTT
CATSSDRSNTEAFF
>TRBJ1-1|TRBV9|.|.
TGTGCCAGCAGCGTTTCCAGGGCGACTGAAGCTTTCTTT
CASSVSRATEAFF
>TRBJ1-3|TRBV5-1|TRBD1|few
TGCGCCAGCAGCCCTGGACAGGGAGGAAACACCATATATTTT
CASSPGQGGNTIYF
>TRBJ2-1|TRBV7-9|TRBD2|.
TGTGCCAGTACCGGGGGGGCCGGGGACTACAATGAGCAGTTCTTC
CASTGGAGDYNEQFF
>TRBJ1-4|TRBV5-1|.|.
TGCGCCAGCAGTCAGGGTAATGAAAAACTGTTTTTT
CASSQGNEKLFF
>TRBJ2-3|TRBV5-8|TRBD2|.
TGTGCCAGCACCGAAAGCGGGGGGCGGACAGATACGCAGTATTTT
CASTESGGRTDTQYF
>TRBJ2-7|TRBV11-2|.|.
TGTGCCAGCAGCCCAAACCCAGGGGGGGAGCAGTACTTC
CASSPNPGGEQYF
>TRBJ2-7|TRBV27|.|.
TGTGCCAGCAGTTTAATCGGCGGCTACGAGCAGTACTTC
CASSLIGGYEQYF
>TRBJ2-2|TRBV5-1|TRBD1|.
TGCGCCAGCAGCGCGGGACAGGGGCACACCGGGGAGCTGTTTTTT
CASSAGQGHTGELFF
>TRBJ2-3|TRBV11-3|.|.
TGTGCCAGCAGCTTAGCCCTAGCTATTACGCAGTATTTT
CASSLALAITQYF
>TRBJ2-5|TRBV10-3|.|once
TGTGCCATCAGTGAGTCCGCGGAGAGGGGGGAGGGGGAGACCCAGTACTTC
CAISESAERGEGETQYF
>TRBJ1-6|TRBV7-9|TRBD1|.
TGTTCCAGCAGCCCCGGACAGGGGGGTTCACCCCTCCACTTT
CSSSPGQGGSPLHF
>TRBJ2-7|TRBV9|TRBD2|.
TGTGCCAGCAGCCCGGGGGGGGCCTACGAGCAGTACTTC
CASSPGGAYEQYF
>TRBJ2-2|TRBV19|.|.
TGTGCCAGTAGTAAAGGAGCCTTGAACACCGGGGAGCTGTTTTTT
CASSKGALNTGELFF
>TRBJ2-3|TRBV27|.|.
TGTGCCAGCAGTTTGTTCTCCACAGATACGCAGTATTTT
CASSLFSTDTQYF
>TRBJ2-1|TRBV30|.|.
TGTGCCTGGGGCGGTTTCAATGAGCAGTTCTTC
CAWGGFNEQFF